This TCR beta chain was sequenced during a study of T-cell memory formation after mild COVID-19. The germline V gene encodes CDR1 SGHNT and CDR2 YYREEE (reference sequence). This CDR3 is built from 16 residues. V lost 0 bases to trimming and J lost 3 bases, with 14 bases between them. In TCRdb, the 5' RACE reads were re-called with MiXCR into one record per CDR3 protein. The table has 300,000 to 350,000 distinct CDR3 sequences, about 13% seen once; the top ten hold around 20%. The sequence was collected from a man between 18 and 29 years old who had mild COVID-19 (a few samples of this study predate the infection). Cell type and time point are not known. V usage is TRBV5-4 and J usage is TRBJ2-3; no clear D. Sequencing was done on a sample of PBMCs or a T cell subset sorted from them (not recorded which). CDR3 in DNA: TGTGCCAGCAGCTTGGGCGAACCTCACGAAACAGATACGCAGTATTTT. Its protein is CASSLGEPHETDTQYF.